What follows describes a single T cell receptor beta chain. The Seattle patients, enrolled during active infection, were followed longitudinally. This entry belongs to a study of blood T cell repertoires in COVID-19. Overall study context: COVID-19 samples, acute and convalescent, were from the United States, Italy and Spain.

There are 12 residues in the CDR3. The V end lost 6 bases, the J end lost 3 bases, and 10 bases lay between the germline ends. Germline CDR1 and CDR2: SQVTM and ANQGSEA. In the original analysis: Cell counts per sample came from amplifying reference gene primers. Generated by immunoSEQ multiplex PCR, the TCRdb table keeps only in-frame clones and is missing some. Clonal size and the V and J genes are those of that table, whereas D and trimming came from the DNA. The data show around 120,000 clones, 85% to 90% seen once. The specimen was peripheral blood. The chain is built from TRBV29-1 and TRBJ2-3; D gene unclear. This TCR was recovered from a woman aged 55 to 70 with COVID-19, enrolled during active disease. The CDR3 DNA reads as TGCAGCGTCTATGTGTCGACAGATACGCAGTATTTT. Translated, it gives CSVYVSTDTQYF.